Listed below are T cell receptor beta chains from one sample, sequenced in a study of regulatory T cells in long-lasting Graves disease. TCRdb ran MiXCR on the multiplex PCR reads and lists one entry per CDR3 protein. Altogether 350,000 to 400,000 distinct CDR3 sequences are present, around 16% being singletons, with the ten largest covering over 20%. The source was peripheral blood mononuclear cells (PBMCs), collected at new diagnosis, from a patient treated with antithyroid drugs. The receptors were sampled from a female donor with Graves disease. Both conserved end residues are part of each CDR3. Fields, in order: J gene, clone size, CDR3 length, D gene, V gene, CDR3 protein, CDR3 DNA. A D gene is named only where the DNA matches it firmly. Clone size, where shown, is once, few, many, or a class for clones that have expanded.

J gene: TRBJ2-1
clone size: NA
CDR3 length: 15
D gene: NA
V gene: TRBV18
CDR3 protein: CASSPPGSADNEQFF
CDR3 DNA: TGTGCCAGCTCACCACCGGGCAGTGCGGACAATGAGCAGTTCTTC

J gene: TRBJ2-1
clone size: many
CDR3 length: 13
D gene: NA
V gene: TRBV28
CDR3 protein: CAGSSMGYNEQFF
CDR3 DNA: TGTGCCGGCTCTTCGATGGGCTACAATGAGCAGTTCTTC

J gene: TRBJ2-1
clone size: few
CDR3 length: 16
D gene: TRBD2
V gene: TRBV6-2/TRBV6-3
CDR3 protein: CASSESRTSGYYEQFF
CDR3 DNA: TGTGCCAGCAGTGAATCAAGGACTAGCGGGTACTATGAGCAGTTCTTC

J gene: TRBJ2-3
clone size: NA
CDR3 length: 15
D gene: TRBD2
V gene: TRBV19
CDR3 protein: CASSISAGSADTQYF
CDR3 DNA: TGTGCCAGTAGTATATCAGCGGGAAGCGCAGATACGCAGTATTTT

J gene: TRBJ2-1
clone size: many
CDR3 length: 15
D gene: NA
V gene: TRBV7-9
CDR3 protein: CASSLSSILLDEQFF
CDR3 DNA: TGTGCCAGCAGCTTAAGTAGTATCTTGCTGGATGAGCAGTTCTTC

J gene: TRBJ2-7
clone size: few
CDR3 length: 13
D gene: NA
V gene: TRBV15
CDR3 protein: CATSRDLSREQYF
CDR3 DNA: TGTGCCACCAGCAGAGATTTATCGAGGGAGCAGTACTTC

J gene: TRBJ1-2
clone size: many
CDR3 length: 13
D gene: NA
V gene: TRBV20-1
CDR3 protein: CSASPFGNYGYTF
CDR3 DNA: TGCAGTGCTAGCCCCTTCGGGAACTATGGCTACACCTTC

J gene: TRBJ2-3
clone size: NA
CDR3 length: 15
D gene: NA
V gene: TRBV20-1
CDR3 protein: CSARWASLGTDTQYF
CDR3 DNA: TGCAGTGCTAGATGGGCCAGTCTGGGCACAGATACGCAGTATTTT

J gene: TRBJ2-2
clone size: NA
CDR3 length: 16
D gene: NA
V gene: TRBV10-3
CDR3 protein: CAISGVFSGNTGELFF
CDR3 DNA: TGTGCCATCAGTGGCGTCTTCTCGGGGAACACCGGGGAGCTGTTTTTT

J gene: TRBJ2-1
clone size: many
CDR3 length: 13
D gene: NA
V gene: TRBV20-1
CDR3 protein: CSAISRARREQFF
CDR3 DNA: TGCAGTGCTATCTCAAGGGCCCGTCGGGAGCAGTTCTTC

J gene: TRBJ2-7
clone size: NA
CDR3 length: 14
D gene: NA
V gene: TRBV2
CDR3 protein: CASSKTGQRYEQYF
CDR3 DNA: TGTGCCAGCAGCAAGACAGGACAGCGCTACGAGCAGTACTTC